This T cell receptor (beta chain) was captured in a study of Ad26.COV2.S vaccination and SARS-CoV-2 variants (dated by TCRdb to the early 2020s). Regarding the complete study: Vaccine-arm donors came from COV1001, a multicentre, randomized, double-blind, placebo-controlled phase I-IIa trial of Ad26.COV2.S in healthy adults. Ad26.COV2.S was administered intramuscularly at 5 x 10^10 or 1 x 10^11 viral particles, either as a single shot or as two shots given 56 days apart. The specificity and breadth of SARS-CoV-2-reactive T cell receptors after Ad26.COV2.S vaccination were assessed by TCRbeta repertoire sequencing. A total of around 32 samples were included in the TCR-sequenced set, comprising around 19 Ad26.COV2.S vaccine recipients, 5 placebo recipients and 8 SARS-CoV-2 convalescent individuals. Participants in the trial were split at random into five groups of five each, receiving low-dose or high-dose Ad26.COV2.S once or twice, or else placebo on both occasions. Investigators remained blinded to trial group allocation during experiments and outcome assessment.

CDR1 and CDR2, looked up from the germline V gene (reference sequence), are SEHNR and FQNEAQ. The CDR3 numbers 13 residues from cysteine through phenylalanine. The retained sequence is limited to the CDR3, 39 bases, with the frame set at the first base. The V end loses 2 bases and the J end loses 2 bases, and a stretch of 6 bases separates them. The sample's treatment or condition label is to be understood as: around 19 received Ad26.COV2.S at low or high dose, single or two shots; a few received placebo; per-sample allocation not given. For vaccine and placebo recipients, repertoires were sequenced using samples collected on day 63 after the first injection. Cohort 1b enrolled fewer than 30 adults aged 18-55 years at a single site in Boston, USA, between 29 July and 7 August 2020. Ad26.COV2.S was a replication-incompetent adenovirus type 26 vector that expressed a prefusion-stabilized SARS-CoV-2 spike protein derived from the original Wuhan strain.

The immunoSEQ Assay was the method used to sequence TCRbeta CDR3 regions. After extraction, genomic DNA underwent amplification by bias-controlled multiplex PCR, followed by high-throughput sequencing. The authors processed their data as follows. To quantify the absolute abundance of each unique TCRbeta CDR3 region, sequences were collapsed and filtered. T cell fraction was estimated by normalization of TCRbeta template counts to usable DNA, with usable DNA being measured through amplification of reference genes present in all nucleated cells. Repertoire TCRs were annotated as SARS-CoV-2-specific when V gene, CDR3 amino acid sequence and J gene were exactly matched to a known reactive TCR set. The reference SARS-CoV-2 TCR set was obtained from MIRA and was filtered for enrichment in COVID-19-positive ImmuneCODE repertoires, whereby public or cross-reactive TCRs were removed. Based on the MIRA antigens, annotated TCRs were further analysed at the level of specific ORF or position within ORF. Breadth was defined as the number of annotated unique rearrangements divided by the total number of unique productive rearrangements, and depth was defined as the summed frequency of the annotated unique rearrangements. Two-sided Wilcoxon rank-sum tests were applied when comparing TCR breadth between groups. Drawn from immuneACCESS, this table holds only the in-frame rearrangements with V and J called that TCRdb kept. Clones are partly lost; checked studies trace under half to an unresolved V gene and leave the rest unexplained. The DNA was the basis for D and trimming; V, J and clone size are from that table. The sample records about 680,000 clones, around 90% of which are singletons. The ten top clones hold approximately 1.5% of the sample.

The study at large found these results: Compared with placebo recipients, Ad26.COV2.S recipients showed higher spike-specific TCR breadth (P = 0.0014). It was noted by the authors that total T cell responses may have been underestimated by the TCR breadth and depth analyses. Substantial breadth of spike-specific CD8+ and CD4+ T cell responses was reported after vaccination. Vaccine and placebo recipients had comparable non-spike TCR breadth, which fits with the vaccine containing only spike. Comparing responses between vaccine doses or regimens was not something the study was powered to do.

Turning to this clone: Which antigen it targets is not known. The sample holds no much larger clone one base away, and base qualities are not on file. The sample contains more than one DNA sequence encoding this CDR3.

This clonotype originated in a person aged 18-60 years who received the Ad26.COV2.S COVID-19 vaccine or a placebo. The receptor chain draws on TRBV7-9 and TRBJ2-5; TRBD2 is a weak D gene call, 5 bases matching. The specimen was peripheral blood, collected in a trial of Ad26.COV2.S vaccine versus placebo. Here the CDR3 is given as CASSLLAQETQYF. The nucleotide sequence is given as TGTGCCAGCAGCTTACTAGCTCAAGAGACCCAGTACTTC.